This T cell receptor (beta chain) was obtained from a study of blood T cell repertoires in COVID-19. Study in general: From T cells, B-cell-depleted T cells, or PBMCs came the material, which was cDNA or gDNA.

This CDR3 region has 11 residues. Trimming pared 5 bases from V and 6 bases from J, leaving 8 bases between. Germline CDR1 and CDR2: MNHEY and SVGEGT. The authors' processing: The assay estimated nucleated cells by amplifying reference gene primers. The protocol was immunoSEQ multiplex PCR, while the TCRdb copy is restricted to in-frame clones and leaves out a portion. For V, J and clone size, that table is used; D and trimming come from the DNA. The table has 200,000 to 250,000 clones, 65% to 90% seen once. V and J are TRBV6-2 or TRBV6-3 and TRBJ2-7; unclear D gene. Sequenced sample: peripheral blood. The origin of this receptor is a woman in her sixties or seventies with COVID-19, enrolled during active disease. This chain's CDR3 is CASSQHSEQYF. CDR3 coding DNA: TGTGCCAGCAGTCAACACAGCGAGCAGTACTTC.